Shown below are 10 T cell receptor beta chains from a single sample sequenced in a study of metastatic and nonmetastatic thyroid tumors. Patients were all untreated before their thyroid surgery. Via MiXCR, TCRdb re-called the PCR reads. This sample carries 12,000 or so clones, roughly a third of them seen once, and the ten largest clones take around 12%. Sequencing input: tumor tissue. The source of these receptors is a male donor with papillary thyroid cancer or a benign thyroid nodule (not recorded which). Some clones in this sample may be carry-over from other donors' samples.

This clone was observed a handful of times. CDR3 nucleotide sequence: TGTGCCAGCAGTGAAGGAACACTCGAAGCCCTTTACGAGCAGTACTTC. Translating gives CASSEGTLEALYEQYF. The rearrangement links TRBV6-1 to TRBJ2-7; unclear D gene. Germline CDR1 reads MNHNS; CDR2 reads SASEGT. This CDR3 is built from 16 residues. Trimming cost V 1 base and J 4 bases, with 17 bases left between them.

This sequence joins TRBV30 and TRBJ1-2; tentative D call: TRBD1 (6 bases). Germline CDR1 and CDR2: GTSNPN and SVGIG (reference sequence). V was shortened by 3 bases and J by 2 bases, with 19 bases between the two germline ends. CDR3 size: 16 residues. CDR3 DNA sequence: TGTGCCTGGAGGACCATCTTTAAGGGGGGGAACTATGGCTACACCTTC. Amino acid sequence: CAWRTIFKGGNYGYTF. Supplemented by reference TRBV30 and TRBJ1-2, the full variable domain reads SQTIHQWPATLVQPVGSPLSLECTVEGTSNPNLYWYRQAAGRGLQLLFYSVGIGQISSEVPQNLSASRPQDRQFILSSKKLLLSDSGFYLCAWRTIFKGGNYGYTFGSGTRLTVV.

This clone was picked up one time. The CDR3 DNA is TGTGCCAGTCATCCGGGACCTCGAGGAGGTTTCGGGGAGCTGTTTTTT. This translates into CASHPGPRGGFGELFF. This chain links TRBV19 with TRBJ2-2; D possibly matches TRBD1 or TRBD2 (5 bases each). Germline V CDR1 and CDR2: LNHDA, SQIVND (reference sequence). V lost 8 bases and J lost 7, with 23 bases in between. CDR3 length: 16 residues.

The chain couples TRBV20-1 to TRBJ1-5; no definite D call. Trimming shortened V by 6 bases and J by 4 bases, and 19 bases separated the two germline ends. The CDR3 totals 15 residues. Germline assignment: CDR1 DFQATT and CDR2 SNEGSKA (reference sequence). CDR3 amino acids: CSAMTPPSGNQPQHF. The CDR3 DNA is TGCAGTGCGATGACACCTCCTAGCGGGAATCAGCCCCAGCATTTT.

In its sample, this clone was seen a few times. The J gene is TRBJ1-6, the V gene TRBV6-1; a possible D gene is TRBD1 (5 bases). V was shortened by 7 bases and J by 6 bases, with 16 bases between the two germline ends. CDR3 length: 15 amino acids. Germline CDR1 and CDR2: MNHNS and SASEGT. The CDR3 sequence is CASIPSGGSNSPLHF. DNA for the CDR3: TGTGCCAGCATCCCCTCGGGGGGGAGTAATTCACCCCTCCACTTT.

This clone was seen only a few times. The J gene is TRBJ1-1, the V gene TRBV6-1; a weak D match, TRBD1 (6 bases). The CDR3 contains 13 residues. Germline CDR1 and CDR2: MNHNS and SASEGT. V was trimmed by 6 bases and J by 4 bases, leaving 12 bases between them. CDR3 in DNA: TGTGCCAGCAGCTTTGGGGGCGCCACTGAAGCTTTCTTT. Residues: CASSFGGATEAFF.

This chain joins TRBV11-1 and TRBJ2-2, with TRBD2 matching 12 bases. Per the germline V gene, CDR1 is SGHAT and CDR2 is FQDESV (reference sequence). The CDR3 consists of 17 residues. V gave up 1 base and J gave up 3 bases; unmatched junction bases: 3. The CDR3: CASSLETSGGYTGELFF. The CDR3 nucleotides read TGTGCCAGCAGCTTAGAGACTAGCGGGGGCTACACCGGGGAGCTGTTTTTT.

The sample holds a few counts of this clone. This chain uses TRBV19 with TRBJ2-2; no clear D gene. Deletions cut 1 base from V and 5 bases from J, with 2 bases between. The germline gives CDR1 LNHDA, CDR2 SQIVND (reference sequence). The CDR3 runs 12 residues. CDR3 in amino acids: CASSIVTGELFF. The CDR3 DNA reads TGTGCCAGTAGTATAGTAACCGGGGAGCTGTTTTTT.

Sample share makes this clone medium-sized (0.01 to 0.1%). V usage is TRBV14 and J usage is TRBJ1-2; possible D gene TRBD1, 6 bases. CDR1 is SGHDN, CDR2 FVKESK, per germline. The CDR3 consists of 15 residues. The V and J ends lost 4 bases and 7 bases respectively, with 19 bases between them. CDR3 nucleotides: TGTGCCAGCAGCCGCTTTCCAGGGGAGTATTCTGGCTACACCTTC. As protein: CASSRFPGEYSGYTF.

The V gene is TRBV19, the J gene TRBJ1-1, with D unclear. The length of the CDR3 is 13 residues. Trimming took off 4 bases at V and 1 base at J, with 7 bases between the two ends. Germline assignment: CDR1 LNHDA and CDR2 SQIVND (reference sequence). CDR3 protein: CASSSSGNTEAFF. CDR3 DNA sequence: TGTGCCAGTAGTAGCTCAGGGAACACTGAAGCTTTCTTT.